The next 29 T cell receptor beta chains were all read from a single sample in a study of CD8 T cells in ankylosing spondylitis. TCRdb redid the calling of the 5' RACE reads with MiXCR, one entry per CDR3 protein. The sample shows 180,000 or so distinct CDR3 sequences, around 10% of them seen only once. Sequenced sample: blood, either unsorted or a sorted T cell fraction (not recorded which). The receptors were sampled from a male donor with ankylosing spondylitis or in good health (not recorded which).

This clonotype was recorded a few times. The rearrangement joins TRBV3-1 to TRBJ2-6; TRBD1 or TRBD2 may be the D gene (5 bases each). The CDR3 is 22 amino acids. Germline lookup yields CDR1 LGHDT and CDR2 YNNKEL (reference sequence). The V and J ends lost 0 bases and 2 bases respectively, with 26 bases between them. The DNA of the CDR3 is TGTGCCAGCAGCCAAGATCTAGTCCGGCAGTGGGACGGCCCCGCTGGGGCCAACGTCCTGACTTTC. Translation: CASSQDLVRQWDGPAGANVLTF. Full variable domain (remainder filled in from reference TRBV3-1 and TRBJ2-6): DTAVSQTPKYLVTQMGNDKSIKCEQNLGHDTMYWYKQDSKKFLKIMFSYNNKELIINETVPNRFSPKSPDKAHLNLHINSLELGDSAVYFCASSQDLVRQWDGPAGANVLTFGAGSRLTVL.

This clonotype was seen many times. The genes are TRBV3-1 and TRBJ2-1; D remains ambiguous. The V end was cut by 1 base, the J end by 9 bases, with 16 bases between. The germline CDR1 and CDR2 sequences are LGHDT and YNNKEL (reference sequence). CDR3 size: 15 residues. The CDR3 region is CASSQVRTVSGEQFF. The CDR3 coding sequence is TGTGCCAGCAGCCAAGTCCGTACCGTCTCGGGTGAGCAGTTCTTC.

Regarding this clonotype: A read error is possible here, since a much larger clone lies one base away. The CDR3 DNA is TGTGTCAGCAGCTTGAATGGACAGGGGGCACATGGCTACACCTTC. This gives the protein CVSSLNGQGAHGYTF. The chain has TRBV5-5 and TRBJ1-2; TRBD1 agrees at 11 bases. Germline-derived CDR1 and CDR2 are SGHKS and YYEKEE (reference sequence). This CDR3 is built from 15 residues.

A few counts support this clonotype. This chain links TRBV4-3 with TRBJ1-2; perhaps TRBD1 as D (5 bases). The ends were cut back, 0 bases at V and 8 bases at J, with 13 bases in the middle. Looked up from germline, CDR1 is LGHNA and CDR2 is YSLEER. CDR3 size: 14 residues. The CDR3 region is CASSQDTGLEGYTF. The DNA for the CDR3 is TGCGCCAGCAGCCAAGATACGGGGCTGGAGGGCTACACCTTC.

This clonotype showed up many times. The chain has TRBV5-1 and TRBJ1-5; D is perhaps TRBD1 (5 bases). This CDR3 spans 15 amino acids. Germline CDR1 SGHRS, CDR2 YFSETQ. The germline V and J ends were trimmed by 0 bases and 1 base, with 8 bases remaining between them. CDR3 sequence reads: CASSLDGGSNQPQHF. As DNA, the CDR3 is TGCGCCAGCAGCTTGGATGGGGGAAGCAATCAGCCCCAGCATTTT.

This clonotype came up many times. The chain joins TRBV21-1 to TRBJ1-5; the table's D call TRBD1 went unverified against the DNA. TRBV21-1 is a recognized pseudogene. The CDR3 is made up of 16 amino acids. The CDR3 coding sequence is TGTGCCAGCAGCAAATCGCTGGACAACCCCTATCAGCCCCAGCATTTT. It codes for CASSKSLDNPYQPQHF.

CDR3 DNA sequence: TGTGCCAGCAGTGGGGGGAACAAGGTTAAGTACTTC. Its protein is CASSGGNKVKYF. The chain carries TRBV12-3 or TRBV12-4 and TRBJ2-7, with a weak D call TRBD2 (6 bases). The CDR3 length is 12 residues. V gave up 5 bases and J gave up 11 bases, with 16 bases separating them.

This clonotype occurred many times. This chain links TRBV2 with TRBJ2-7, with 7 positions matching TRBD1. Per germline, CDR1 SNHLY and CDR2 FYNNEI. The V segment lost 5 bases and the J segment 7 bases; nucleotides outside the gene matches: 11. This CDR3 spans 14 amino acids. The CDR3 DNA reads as TGTGCCAGCAGTAGGACAGGCCTTACGGGGGAGCAGTACTTC. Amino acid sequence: CASSRTGLTGEQYF. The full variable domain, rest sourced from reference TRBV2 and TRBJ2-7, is EPEVTQTPSHQVTQMGQEVILRCVPISNHLYFYWYRQILGQKVEFLVSFYNNEISEKSEIFDDQFSVERPDGSNFTLKIRSTKLEDSAMYFCASSRTGLTGEQYFGPGTRLTVT.

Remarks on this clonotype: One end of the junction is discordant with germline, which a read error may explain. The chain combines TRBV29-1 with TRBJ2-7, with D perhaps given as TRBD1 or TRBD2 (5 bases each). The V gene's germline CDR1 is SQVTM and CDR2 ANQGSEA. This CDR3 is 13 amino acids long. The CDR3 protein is CSVEGEGHYEQYF. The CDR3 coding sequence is TGCAGCGTCGAAGGTGAGGGGCACTACGAGCAGTACTTC.

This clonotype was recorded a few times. CDR3 bases: TGCAGTGCTAGAGACCTCTTGGGAGCGGGTGGCACAGATACGCAGTATTTT. This sequence encodes CSARDLLGAGGTDTQYF. The chain is built from TRBV20-1 and TRBJ2-3; weak D call: TRBD2 (6 bases). The CDR3 is made up of 17 amino acids. Trimming took off 0 bases at V and 1 base at J, with 17 bases between the two ends. Per germline, CDR1 DFQATT and CDR2 SNEGSKA (reference sequence).

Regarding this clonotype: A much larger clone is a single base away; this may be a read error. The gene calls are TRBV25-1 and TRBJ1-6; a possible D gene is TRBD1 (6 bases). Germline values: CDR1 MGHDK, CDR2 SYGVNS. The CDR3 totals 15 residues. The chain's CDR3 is CGSSKGGAPNSPLHF. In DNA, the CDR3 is TGTGGCAGCAGTAAAGGGGGGGCCCCGAATTCACCCCTCCACTTT.

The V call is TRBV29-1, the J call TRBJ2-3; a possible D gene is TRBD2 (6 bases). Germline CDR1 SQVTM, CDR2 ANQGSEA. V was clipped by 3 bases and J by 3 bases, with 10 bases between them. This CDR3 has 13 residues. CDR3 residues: CSVDGGKTDTQYF. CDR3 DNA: TGCAGCGTTGATGGCGGGAAGACAGATACGCAGTATTTT.

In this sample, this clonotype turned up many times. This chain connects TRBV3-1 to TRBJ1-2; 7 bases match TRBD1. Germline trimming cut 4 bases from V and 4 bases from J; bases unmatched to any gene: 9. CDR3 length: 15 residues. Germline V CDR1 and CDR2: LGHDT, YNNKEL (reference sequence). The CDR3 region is CASSRQTGYGYGYTF. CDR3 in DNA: TGTGCCAGCAGCCGACAGACAGGGTACGGCTATGGCTACACCTTC.

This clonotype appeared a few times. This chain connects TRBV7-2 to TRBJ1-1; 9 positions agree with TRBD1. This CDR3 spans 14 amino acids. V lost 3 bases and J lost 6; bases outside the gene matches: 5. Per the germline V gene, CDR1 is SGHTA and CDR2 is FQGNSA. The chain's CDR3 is CASSLGQGTAEAFF. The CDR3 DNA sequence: TGTGCCAGCAGCTTGGGACAGGGTACCGCTGAAGCTTTCTTT.

CDR3 coding DNA: TGTGCCAGCAGCCCTGGCAGGGCTAATGAAAAACTGTTTTTT. Protein product: CASSPGRANEKLFF. This chain links TRBV7-8 with TRBJ1-4; TRBD1 is a possible D gene (5 bases). CDR3 length: 14 amino acids. CDR1 SGHVS and CDR2 FQNEAQ come from the germline V gene. The V and J ends lost 5 bases and 3 bases respectively, with 10 bases between them. Using reference TRBV7-8 and TRBJ1-4 for the parts outside the CDR3, the full variable domain is GAGVSQSPRYKVAKRGQDVALRCDPISGHVSLFWYQQALGQGPEFLTYFQNEAQLDKSGLPSDRFFAERPEGSVSTLKIQRTQQEDSAVYLCASSPGRANEKLFFGSGTQLSVL.

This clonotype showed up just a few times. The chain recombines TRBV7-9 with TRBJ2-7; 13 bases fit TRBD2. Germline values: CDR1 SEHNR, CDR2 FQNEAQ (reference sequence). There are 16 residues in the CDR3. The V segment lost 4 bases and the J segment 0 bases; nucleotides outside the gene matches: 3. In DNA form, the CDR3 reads TGTGCCAGCAGCTCGGGGACTAGCGGGATCTCCTACGAGCAGTACTTC. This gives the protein CASSSGTSGISYEQYF. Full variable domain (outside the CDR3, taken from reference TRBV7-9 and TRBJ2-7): DTGVSQNPRHKITKRGQNVTFRCDPISEHNRLYWYRQTLGQGPEFLTYFQNEAQLEKSRLLSDRFSAERPKGSFSTLEIQRTEQGDSAMYLCASSSGTSGISYEQYFGPGTRLTVT.

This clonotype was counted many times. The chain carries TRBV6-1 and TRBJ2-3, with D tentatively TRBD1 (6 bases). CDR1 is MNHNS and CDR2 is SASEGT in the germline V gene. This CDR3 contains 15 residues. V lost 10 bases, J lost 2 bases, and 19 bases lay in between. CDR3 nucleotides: TGTGCCATGGTAATTTTCAGGACAGCCACAGATACGCAGTATTTT. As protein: CAMVIFRTATDTQYF.

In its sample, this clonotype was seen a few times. CDR3 sequence (DNA): TGTGCCAGCAGCTTAGTAGCGGGGGTCTCCTACGAGCAGTACTTC. Its translation: CASSLVAGVSYEQYF. The V call is TRBV7-9, the J call TRBJ2-7, with TRBD2 matching 9 bases. Germline loops: CDR1 SEHNR, CDR2 FQNEAQ (reference sequence). The CDR3 is 15 residues long. V trimming: 1 base; J trimming: 0 bases; junction bases outside the gene matches: 1.

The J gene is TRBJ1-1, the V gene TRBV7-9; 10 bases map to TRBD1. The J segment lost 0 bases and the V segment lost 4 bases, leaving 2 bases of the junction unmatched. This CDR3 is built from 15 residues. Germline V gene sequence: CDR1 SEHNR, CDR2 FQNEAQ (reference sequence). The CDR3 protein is CASSSGQGMNTEAFF. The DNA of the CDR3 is TGTGCCAGCAGCTCGGGACAGGGGATGAACACTGAAGCTTTCTTT.

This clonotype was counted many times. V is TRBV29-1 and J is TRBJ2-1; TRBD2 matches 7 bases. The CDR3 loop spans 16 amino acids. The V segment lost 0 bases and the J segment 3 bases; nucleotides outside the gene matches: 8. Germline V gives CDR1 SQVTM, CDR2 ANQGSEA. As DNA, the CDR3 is TGCAGCGTTGAAGATCCTGGGAGGGGAGACTACAATGAGCAGTTCTTC. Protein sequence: CSVEDPGRGDYNEQFF.

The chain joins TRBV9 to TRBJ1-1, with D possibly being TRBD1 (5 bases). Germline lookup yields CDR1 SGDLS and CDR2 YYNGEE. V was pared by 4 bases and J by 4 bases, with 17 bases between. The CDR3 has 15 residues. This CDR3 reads CASSPNPARATEAFF. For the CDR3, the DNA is TGTGCCAGCAGCCCCAATCCGGCCAGGGCCACTGAAGCTTTCTTT.

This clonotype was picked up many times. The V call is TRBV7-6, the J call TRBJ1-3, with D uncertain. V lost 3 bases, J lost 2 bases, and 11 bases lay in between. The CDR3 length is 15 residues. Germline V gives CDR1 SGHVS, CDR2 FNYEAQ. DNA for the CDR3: TGTGCCAGCAGCTTCCAGGCCCGAGCTGGAAACACCATATATTTT. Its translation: CASSFQARAGNTIYF.

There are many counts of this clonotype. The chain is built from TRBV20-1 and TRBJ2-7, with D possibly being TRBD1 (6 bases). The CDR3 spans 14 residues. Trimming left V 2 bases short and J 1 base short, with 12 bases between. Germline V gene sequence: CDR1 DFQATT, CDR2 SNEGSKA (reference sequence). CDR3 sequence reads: CSARPQGFSYEQYF. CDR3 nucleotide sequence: TGCAGTGCTAGACCCCAGGGGTTTTCCTACGAGCAGTACTTC.

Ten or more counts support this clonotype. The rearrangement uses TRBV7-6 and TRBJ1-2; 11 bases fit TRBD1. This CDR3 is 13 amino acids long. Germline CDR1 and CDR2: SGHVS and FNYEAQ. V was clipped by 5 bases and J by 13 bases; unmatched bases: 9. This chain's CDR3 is CASSRGTGGEATF. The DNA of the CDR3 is TGTGCCAGCAGCAGAGGGACAGGGGGAGAAGCCACCTTC.

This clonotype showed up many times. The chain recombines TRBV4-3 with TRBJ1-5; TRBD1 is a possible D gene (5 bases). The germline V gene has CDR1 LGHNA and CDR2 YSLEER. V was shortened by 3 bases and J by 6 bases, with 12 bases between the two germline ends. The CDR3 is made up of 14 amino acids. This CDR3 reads CASSQGRLTQPQHF. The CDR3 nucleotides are TGCGCCAGCAGCCAGGGGCGTCTCACTCAGCCCCAGCATTTT.

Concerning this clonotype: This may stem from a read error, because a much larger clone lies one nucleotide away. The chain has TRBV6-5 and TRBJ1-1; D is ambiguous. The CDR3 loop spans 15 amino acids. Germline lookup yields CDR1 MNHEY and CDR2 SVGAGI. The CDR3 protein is CASSYPDRLNTEAYF. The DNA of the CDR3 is TGTGCCAGCAGTTATCCCGACCGTTTGAACACTGAAGCTTACTTT.

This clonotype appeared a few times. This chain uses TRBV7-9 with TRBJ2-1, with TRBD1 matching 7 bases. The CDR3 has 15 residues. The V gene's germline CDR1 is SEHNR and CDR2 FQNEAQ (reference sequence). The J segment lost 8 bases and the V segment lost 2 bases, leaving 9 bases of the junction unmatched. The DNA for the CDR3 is TGTGCCAGCAGCTTACTAGGACAGGAGAAGTATGAGCAGTTCTTC. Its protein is CASSLLGQEKYEQFF.

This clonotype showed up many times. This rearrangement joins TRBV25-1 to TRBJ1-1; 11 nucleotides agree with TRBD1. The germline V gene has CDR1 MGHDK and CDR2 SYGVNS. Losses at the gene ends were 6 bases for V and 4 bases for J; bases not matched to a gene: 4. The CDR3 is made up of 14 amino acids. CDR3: CASRGQGEGTEAFF. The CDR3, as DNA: TGTGCCAGCAGGGGACAGGGGGAAGGCACTGAAGCTTTCTTT.

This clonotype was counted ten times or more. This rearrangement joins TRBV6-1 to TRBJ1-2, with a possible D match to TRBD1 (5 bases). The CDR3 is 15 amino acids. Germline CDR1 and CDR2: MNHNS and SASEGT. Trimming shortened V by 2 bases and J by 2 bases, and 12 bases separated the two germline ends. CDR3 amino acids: CASSENLGGNYGYTF. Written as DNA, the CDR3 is TGTGCCAGCAGTGAAAATTTGGGGGGAAACTATGGCTACACCTTC.